These 29 T cell receptor beta chains were sequenced from one sample in a study of yellow fever vaccine responses in identical twins. TCRdb fed the RT-PCR reads into MiXCR, producing one record per CDR3 protein. The table includes thousands of distinct CDR3 sequences, approximately 87% detected once. The material was T cells from blood (PBMCs), unsorted or a sorted subset (not recorded which), obtained before or after yellow fever vaccination (not recorded which). These TCRs come from a woman aged 18-29 years who received the yellow fever vaccine.

A single count supports this clonotype. The rearrangement joins TRBV12-3 or TRBV12-4 to TRBJ1-1; 7 bases agree with TRBD1. V lost 1 base and J lost 0; bases outside the gene matches: 8. The CDR3 contains 17 residues. CDR3 sequence reads: CASSLGRGLTMNTEAFF. The CDR3 DNA reads as TGTGCCAGCAGTTTAGGTAGGGGGCTTACCATGAACACTGAAGCTTTCTTT.

The chain uses TRBV12-3 or TRBV12-4 and TRBJ1-2; 7 nucleotides match TRBD1. J was trimmed by 4 bases and V by 3 bases; bases with no gene match: 8. This CDR3 contains 15 residues. The CDR3 here is CASSFRLGQIYGYTF. Here the CDR3 DNA reads TGTGCCAGCAGTTTTAGGTTGGGACAGATCTATGGCTACACCTTC.

The chain links TRBV7-7 to TRBJ2-7, with 7 bases matching TRBD2. The CDR3 totals 14 residues. The V gene end was trimmed by 5 bases and the J gene end by 0 bases; junction bases not matched to a gene: 4. Germline V gives CDR1 SSHAT, CDR2 FNYEAQ (reference sequence). The CDR3 reads CASSPGGSSYEQYF. DNA for the CDR3: TGTGCCAGCAGCCCGGGGGGATCCTCCTACGAGCAGTACTTC.

This chain connects TRBV13 to TRBJ1-4, with 8 bases identical to TRBD1. This CDR3 region has 14 residues. The germline V gene encodes CDR1 PRHDT and CDR2 FYEKMQ (reference sequence). The junction had 9 bases not matched to a gene; V was cut back by 7 bases and J by 8 bases. This chain's CDR3 is CASNTDRVGEKLFF. The CDR3, as DNA: TGTGCCAGCAATACGGACAGGGTTGGAGAAAAACTGTTTTTT.

The chain couples TRBV5-1 to TRBJ2-1; 8 positions agree with TRBD1. Germline CDR1 reads SGHRS; CDR2 reads YFSETQ. This CDR3 comprises 14 residues. V dropped 3 bases and J dropped 7; count of bases not matched to a gene: 6. Here the CDR3 DNA reads TGCGCCAGCAGCTCAACACAGGGGGTGAATGAGCAGTTCTTC. This gives the protein CASSSTQGVNEQFF. Full variable domain (outside the CDR3, taken from reference TRBV5-1 and TRBJ2-1): KAGVTQTPRYLIKTRGQQVTLSCSPISGHRSVSWYQQTPGQGLQFLFEYFSETQRNKGNFPGRFSGRQFSNSRSEMNVSTLELGDSALYLCASSSTQGVNEQFFGPGTRLTVL.

The chain recombines TRBV10-3 with TRBJ1-6, with D possibly TRBD1 on 6 matching bases. Per the germline V gene, CDR1 is ENHRY and CDR2 is SYGVKD. This CDR3 region has 15 residues. V was clipped by 2 bases and J by 7 bases, with 12 bases between them. CDR3 nucleotides: TGTGCCATCAGTGAGGGGGGGACACCGAATTCACCCCTCCACTTT. This translates into CAISEGGTPNSPLHF.

The chain links TRBV20-1 to TRBJ1-1; unclear D gene. The CDR3 consists of 12 residues. The germline V and J ends were trimmed by 3 bases and 7 bases, with 12 bases remaining between them. Germline V lookup: CDR1 DFQATT, CDR2 SNEGSKA (reference sequence). CDR3 coding DNA: TGCAGTGCTAGCGGGGTCAAGGGTGAAGCTTTCTTT. It encodes CSASGVKGEAFF.

CDR3 nucleotides: TGTGCCAGCAGCTTGGGACAGTACCAAGAGACCCAGTACTTC. Translating gives CASSLGQYQETQYF. The chain links TRBV5-6 to TRBJ2-5; tentatively, D is TRBD1 (5 bases). CDR1 and CDR2 from the germline V gene are SGHDT and YYEEEE. There are 14 residues in the CDR3. With 0 bases removed from V and 0 bases from J, the gap between germline ends came to 6 bases.

V and J are TRBV11-1 and TRBJ2-4, with 9 nucleotides matching TRBD1. CDR3 size: 15 residues. J was trimmed by 4 bases and V by 5 bases; bases with no gene match: 6. In germline, CDR1 is SGHAT, CDR2 FQDESV (reference sequence). CDR3 bases: TGTGCCAGCAGCACAACCGGGACAGGGAAAAACATTCAGTACTTC. This gives the protein CASSTTGTGKNIQYF.

V and J are TRBV28 and TRBJ2-7; 9 bases agree with TRBD1. The germline gives CDR1 MDHEN, CDR2 SYDVKM. Trimming at V came to 2 bases and at J to 3 bases, leaving 5 bases not matched to a gene. The CDR3 sequence is 15 residues long. Here the CDR3 reads CASSLTGGAGYEQYV. The DNA for the CDR3 is TGTGCCAGCAGTTTAACAGGGGGCGCGGGCTACGAGCAGTACGTC.

CDR3: CASSLGGGLAEAFF. CDR3 DNA: TGTGCCAGCAGCTTAGGTGGGGGGTTGGCTGAAGCTTTCTTT. The genes are TRBV11-3 and TRBJ1-1, with D perhaps TRBD1 (5 bases). The length of the CDR3 is 14 residues. Germline-derived CDR1 and CDR2 are SGHNT and YENEEA. Between the trimmed V and J ends, which lost 1 base and 6 bases, there was a span of 12 bases.

This chain connects TRBV6-5 to TRBJ2-1; no reliable D call. The germline CDR1 and CDR2 sequences are MNHEY and SVGAGI. The CDR3 is made up of 13 amino acids. Deletions cut 8 bases from V and 4 bases from J, with 12 bases between. The CDR3 region is CASSGSRYNEQFF. CDR3 coding DNA: TGTGCCAGCTCCGGCAGCCGGTACAATGAGCAGTTCTTC.

The chain recombines TRBV20-1 with TRBJ2-1, with 8 bases that match TRBD2. This CDR3 region has 14 residues. Looked up from germline, CDR1 is DFQATT and CDR2 is SNEGSKA (reference sequence). The V gene end was trimmed by 1 base and the J gene end by 3 bases; junction bases not matched to a gene: 2. The CDR3 DNA sequence: TGCAGTGCTAGAGTCGGGAGGGACTACAATGAGCAGTTCTTC. It codes for CSARVGRDYNEQFF.

The rearrangement links TRBV11-2 to TRBJ2-7; D ambiguous. Trimming left V 1 base short and J 3 bases short, with 10 bases between. The CDR3 has 14 residues. Germline V CDR1 and CDR2: SGHAT, FQNNGV. The CDR3, as DNA: TGTGCCAGCAGCTTAGTGGGTGGGCTCTACGAGCAGTACTTC. It yields the protein CASSLVGGLYEQYF.

This clonotype was seen only once. The chain joins TRBV4-1 to TRBJ1-5; the D gene is possibly TRBD1 (6 bases). Trimming shortened V by 4 bases and J by 3 bases, and 16 bases separated the two germline ends. The CDR3 extends over 16 amino acids. The germline gives CDR1 MGHRA, CDR2 YSYEKL. This CDR3 reads CASSLWAGADNQPQHF. CDR3 DNA: TGCGCCAGCAGCCTATGGGCGGGGGCGGACAATCAGCCCCAGCATTTT.

The genes are TRBV4-1 and TRBJ1-6; D unclear. The V gene lost 1 base and the J gene lost 10 bases, with 14 bases spanning the gap. CDR3 length: 15 residues. Germline loops: CDR1 MGHRA, CDR2 YSYEKL. This CDR3 is CASSQAGALSSPLHF. The CDR3 nucleotides read TGCGCCAGCAGCCAAGCCGGTGCACTTAGCTCACCCCTCCACTTT.

This chain connects TRBV20-1 to TRBJ1-5; 8 bases map to TRBD1. This CDR3 contains 13 residues. CDR1 and CDR2 (germline): DFQATT, SNEGSKA (reference sequence). V trimming: 5 bases; J trimming: 9 bases; junction bases outside the gene matches: 9. In nucleotides, the CDR3 is TGCAGTGCTGGGACAGGTGGTGAAAGGCCCCAGCATTTT. It codes for CSAGTGGERPQHF.

The chain joins TRBV7-6 to TRBJ2-7; tentative D call: TRBD2 (5 bases). Germline CDR1 and CDR2: SGHVS and FNYEAQ. This CDR3 spans 15 amino acids. Trimming removed 0 bases at V and 6 bases at J, with 15 bases between. CDR3 sequence reads: CASSLAPLSDSEQYF. CDR3 nucleotides: TGTGCCAGCAGCTTAGCTCCCCTTTCGGACTCCGAGCAGTACTTC.

In this sample, this clonotype turned up a few times. The chain recombines TRBV28 with TRBJ1-1; tentatively, D is TRBD1 (6 bases). V was clipped by 8 bases and J by 5 bases, with 15 bases between them. CDR3 length equals 13 residues. Germline loops: CDR1 MDHEN, CDR2 SYDVKM. The CDR3 sequence: CASRGGGKTEAFF. The CDR3 coding sequence is TGTGCCAGCCGGGGAGGGGGGAAGACTGAAGCTTTCTTT.

This clonotype showed up just a few times. This chain links TRBV10-3 with TRBJ1-1; D remains ambiguous. The germline CDR1 and CDR2 sequences are ENHRY and SYGVKD. The CDR3 totals 13 residues. Trimming removed 0 bases from V and 4 bases from J, with 6 bases in between. Here the CDR3 DNA reads TGTGCCATCAGTGAGTCGGAAACCACTGAAGCTTTCTTT. It encodes CAISESETTEAFF.

The rearrangement uses TRBV5-1 and TRBJ2-3; D is perhaps TRBD2 (7 bases). The CDR3 covers 16 residues. V lost 0 bases and J lost 2, with 13 bases in between. CDR1 SGHRS and CDR2 YFSETQ come from the germline V gene. CDR3 sequence reads: CASSLGRGPFTDTQYF. The CDR3 DNA reads as TGCGCCAGCAGCTTGGGGCGGGGGCCTTTCACAGATACGCAGTATTTT.

The chain joins TRBV11-3 to TRBJ2-7; 8 bases agree with TRBD1. The CDR3 extends over 14 amino acids. The V gene end was trimmed by 5 bases and the J gene end by 4 bases; junction bases not matched to a gene: 7. Germline V gene data show CDR1 as SGHNT and CDR2 as YENEEA. The CDR3 nucleotides read TGTGCCAGCAGCCCCAGAGGGGACAGGTACGAGCAGTACTTC. Protein product: CASSPRGDRYEQYF.

The chain joins TRBV11-1 to TRBJ1-1; no firm D call. Germline CDR1 and CDR2: SGHAT and FQDESV (reference sequence). CDR3 size: 13 residues. V lost 1 base and J lost 1, with 4 bases in between. CDR3: CASSLEWNTEAFF. As DNA, the CDR3 is TGTGCCAGCAGCTTAGAATGGAACACTGAAGCTTTCTTT.

The chain links TRBV7-6 to TRBJ2-1; 9 nucleotides line up with TRBD1. Trimming cost V 5 bases and J 8 bases; bases outside gene matches: 16. Germline CDR1 is SGHVS and CDR2 is FNYEAQ. The length of the CDR3 is 17 residues. CDR3 DNA sequence: TGTGCCAGCAGCCTTTACGGGGGGACAGGGCTACATGATGAGCAGTTCTTC. This codes for CASSLYGGTGLHDEQFF.

The V call is TRBV5-4, the J call TRBJ2-5; no clear D gene. The CDR3 has 14 amino acids. V gave up 0 bases and J gave up 4 bases, with 10 bases separating them. Germline V gene data show CDR1 as SGHNT and CDR2 as YYREEE (reference sequence). The CDR3 nucleotides read TGTGCCAGCAGCTTGGACTCACCTGGAGAGACCCAGTACTTC. Encoded protein: CASSLDSPGETQYF.

V is TRBV11-2 and J is TRBJ1-6; 9 bases line up with TRBD1. The length of the CDR3 is 17 residues. Germline V gene lookup returns CDR1 SGHAT and CDR2 FQNNGV. The J segment lost 3 bases and the V segment lost 5 bases, leaving 8 bases of the junction unmatched. The CDR3 nucleotides are TGTGCCAGCAGCGCAACAGGGGGCCCGAACTATAATTCACCCCTCCACTTT. Its protein product is CASSATGGPNYNSPLHF.

The rearrangement links TRBV9 to TRBJ2-1; the D is unclear. Deletions cut 3 bases from V and 0 bases from J, with 10 bases between. The CDR3 extends over 15 amino acids. Per germline, CDR1 SGDLS and CDR2 YYNGEE. DNA for the CDR3: TGTGCCAGCAGCGCCGACGGAGCCTCCTACAATGAGCAGTTCTTC. Protein: CASSADGASYNEQFF. Looking up the rest from reference TRBV9 and TRBJ2-1 gives the full variable domain: DSGVTQTPKHLITATGQRVTLRCSPRSGDLSVYWYQQSLDQGLQFLIQYYNGEERAKGNILERFSAQQFPDLHSELNLSSLELGDSALYFCASSADGASYNEQFFGPGTRLTVL.

This clonotype was seen once. The chain links TRBV4-3 to TRBJ2-3; 10 nucleotides agree with TRBD2. The CDR3 spans 19 residues. The V gene end was trimmed by 3 bases and the J gene end by 0 bases; junction bases not matched to a gene: 12. Germline V gene lookup returns CDR1 LGHNA and CDR2 YSLEER. CDR3 sequence (DNA): TGCGCCAGCAGCCATGGGCTAGCGGGAGATGGTTGGAGCACAGATACGCAGTATTTT. It encodes CASSHGLAGDGWSTDTQYF.

This chain connects TRBV5-4 to TRBJ2-2, with D possibly TRBD1 on 6 matching bases. The CDR3 contains 16 residues. Trimming cost V 0 bases and J 2 bases, with 11 bases left between them. Germline V gene data show CDR1 as SGHNT and CDR2 as YYREEE (reference sequence). The CDR3 DNA follows: TGTGCCAGCAGCTTGGGTAGGGGGTTTAACACCGGGGAGCTGTTTTTT. It yields the protein CASSLGRGFNTGELFF.